Shown below are 23 T cell receptor beta chains from a single sample sequenced in a study of OX40 agonist ivuxolimab in advanced cancers. The protocol was immunoSEQ multiplex PCR, while the TCRdb copy is restricted to in-frame clones and leaves out a portion. This repertoire shows about 42,000 clones, about 86% found once; its top ten account for just over 20%. The sequencing here drew on CD4+ or CD8+ T cells sorted from blood, taken in a trial of the OX40 agonist ivuxolimab. These receptor sequences come from an adult with an advanced solid tumor such as melanoma, head and neck, liver or kidney cancer.

The chain employs TRBV29-1 and TRBJ1-2; TRBD1 aligns across 9 bases. Looked up from germline, CDR1 is SQVTM and CDR2 is ANQGSEA. This CDR3 region has 13 residues. V trimming: 6 bases; J trimming: 8 bases; junction bases outside the gene matches: 10. CDR3 sequence (DNA): TGCAGCGTCCGGACAGGGGATGCTGTGGGCTACACCTTC. The encoded protein is CSVRTGDAVGYTF.

This chain uses TRBV6-5 with TRBJ2-5; D may correspond to TRBD1 or TRBD2 (5 bases each). Trimming took off 10 bases at V and 4 bases at J, with 22 bases between the two ends. CDR1 is MNHEY and CDR2 is SVGAGI in the germline V gene. This CDR3 contains 15 residues. The CDR3 DNA follows: TGTGCCACCCTTAGACTCGGCAGGGACGGAGAGACCCAGTACTTC. This gives the protein CATLRLGRDGETQYF.

The chain recombines TRBV28 with TRBJ2-1; 8 bases are a match to TRBD2. The CDR3 has 14 residues. Trimming cost V 7 bases and J 2 bases; bases outside gene matches: 4. From germline, CDR1 is MDHEN and CDR2 SYDVKM. DNA of the CDR3: TGTGCCAGCACCTCGGGACTAGCCTACAATGAGCAGTTCTTC. This translates into CASTSGLAYNEQFF.

V usage is TRBV5-6 and J usage is TRBJ2-7; D may be TRBD1 (6 bases). Germline CDR1 reads SGHDT; CDR2 reads YYEEEE. V was clipped by 4 bases and J by 11 bases, with 22 bases between them. This CDR3 is built from 14 residues. Here the CDR3 reads CASSIRPGHAGEYF. In nucleotides, the CDR3 is TGTGCCAGCAGCATACGGCCGGGACACGCCGGGGAGTACTTC.

The rearrangement uses TRBV4-3 and TRBJ2-2; 9 bases fit TRBD1. Germline V lookup: CDR1 LGHNA, CDR2 YSLEER. The J segment lost 4 bases and the V segment lost 3 bases, leaving 12 bases of the junction unmatched. The CDR3 sequence is 18 residues long. CDR3: CASSHPQRDRVVTGELFF. CDR3 bases: TGCGCCAGCAGCCACCCCCAGCGGGACAGGGTAGTCACCGGGGAGCTGTTTTTT.

The rearrangement joins TRBV6-6 to TRBJ1-1; 7 positions match TRBD1. CDR1 and CDR2 (germline): MNHNY, SVGAGI (reference sequence). The ends lost 9 bases at V and 5 bases at J; junction bases unmatched: 9. The CDR3 runs 13 residues. CDR3 sequence: CASRSSRGTEAFF. The CDR3 nucleotides are TGTGCCAGTAGGTCATCCAGGGGGACTGAAGCTTTCTTT.

V gene TRBV2 combines with J gene TRBJ2-1, with D unresolved. The V end lost 1 base, the J end lost 12 bases, and 7 bases lay between the germline ends. This CDR3 has 11 residues. Looked up from germline, CDR1 is SNHLY and CDR2 is FYNNEI. As DNA, the CDR3 is TGTGCCAGCAGTGAAGGGCTAGGGCAGTTCTTC. Translation: CASSEGLGQFF.

The chain combines TRBV4-3 with TRBJ2-7; no clear D. The CDR3 is 13 residues long. The V gene's germline CDR1 is LGHNA and CDR2 YSLEER. With 0 bases removed from V and 3 bases from J, the gap between germline ends came to 6 bases. In DNA form, the CDR3 reads TGCGCCAGCAGCCAAGATGGCGGCTACGAGCAGTACTTC. It encodes CASSQDGGYEQYF.

This clone was detected only once. The J gene is TRBJ2-1, the V gene TRBV11-2; 9 positions match TRBD1. CDR1 is SGHAT, CDR2 FQNNGV, per germline. This CDR3 contains 15 residues. The J segment lost 9 bases and the V segment lost 0 bases, leaving 6 bases of the junction unmatched. The CDR3 DNA reads TGTGCCAGCAGCTTAGAAGGGACAGGGAATGTTGAGCAGTTCTTC. Translation: CASSLEGTGNVEQFF.

In this sample, this clone turned up once. The J gene is TRBJ1-1, the V gene TRBV7-9; 9 bases align to TRBD1. The V gene end was trimmed by 4 bases and the J gene end by 1 base; junction bases not matched to a gene: 7. The length of the CDR3 is 16 residues. Germline CDR1 is SEHNR and CDR2 is FQNEAQ (reference sequence). The CDR3 DNA sequence: TGTGCCAGCAGCTCCCGACAGGGGGGCCAGAACACTGAAGCTTTCTTT. This encodes CASSSRQGGQNTEAFF.

This clone was observed once. This chain links TRBV6-5 with TRBJ1-6; no clear D. The CDR3 spans 15 residues. The V gene's germline CDR1 is MNHEY and CDR2 SVGAGI. Trimming left V 4 bases short and J 7 bases short, with 14 bases between. The DNA for the CDR3 is TGTGCCAGCAGTTGGTCGAATATCGGGAATTCACCCCTCCACTTT. As protein: CASSWSNIGNSPLHF.

This clone appeared a single time. The V and J genes are TRBV5-6 and TRBJ1-2; D possibly corresponds to TRBD1 (6 bases). Trimming stripped 4 bases from V and 0 bases from J, with 22 bases between. CDR1 and CDR2 from the germline V gene are SGHDT and YYEEEE. There are 18 residues in the CDR3. The CDR3 nucleotides are TGTGCCAGCAGCCCCTACCACCCCGGGGACACAACTAACTATGGCTACACCTTC. Translating it yields CASSPYHPGDTTNYGYTF.

The genes are TRBV19 and TRBJ1-1, with 8 positions matching TRBD1. V trimming: 6 bases; J trimming: 7 bases; junction bases outside the gene matches: 7. The CDR3 runs to 13 residues. Germline loops: CDR1 LNHDA, CDR2 SQIVND (reference sequence). The CDR3 reads CASRPGTGREAFF. CDR3 nucleotides: TGTGCCAGTAGGCCGGGGACAGGACGTGAAGCTTTCTTT. The full variable domain, its missing parts supplied by reference TRBV19 and TRBJ1-1, is DGGITQSPKYLFRKEGQNVTLSCEQNLNHDAMYWYRQDPGQGLRLIYYSQIVNDFQKGDIAEGYSVSREKKESFPLTVTSAQKNPTAFYLCASRPGTGREAFFGQGTRLTVV.

This chain uses TRBV4-1 with TRBJ2-3; TRBD1 agrees at 11 bases. The J segment lost 5 bases and the V segment lost 2 bases, leaving 6 bases of the junction unmatched. From germline, CDR1 is MGHRA and CDR2 YSYEKL. There are 16 residues in the CDR3. The CDR3 DNA follows: TGCGCCAGCAGCCAACCATTGGACAGGGGGCGAGATACGCAGTATTTT. Translated: CASSQPLDRGRDTQYF.

The rearrangement joins TRBV6-1 to TRBJ2-7; either TRBD1 or TRBD2 may supply D (5 bases each). Between the trimmed V and J ends, which lost 1 base and 4 bases, there was a span of 17 bases. The CDR3 is 16 residues long. CDR1 is MNHNS and CDR2 is SASEGT in the germline V gene. CDR3 in amino acids: CASSEEGWGTVYEQYV. CDR3 coding DNA: TGTGCCAGCAGTGAAGAAGGATGGGGGACGGTATACGAGCAGTACGTC.

This chain joins TRBV7-7 and TRBJ2-3; D not resolved. Deletions cut 5 bases from V and 3 bases from J, with 9 bases between. Germline-derived CDR1 and CDR2 are SSHAT and FNYEAQ (reference sequence). This CDR3 comprises 13 residues. CDR3 nucleotide sequence: TGTGCCAGCAGCGTCACCTTTACAGATACGCAGTATTTT. Protein: CASSVTFTDTQYF.

This chain connects TRBV14 to TRBJ2-1; D uncertain. The CDR3 runs 16 residues. Trimming removed 4 bases at V and 2 bases at J, with 15 bases between. Germline CDR1 and CDR2: SGHDN and FVKESK. The CDR3 DNA sequence: TGTGCCAGCAGCCCCCTCCCAGTGGGCCCCTACAATGAGCAGTTCTTC. Its translation is CASSPLPVGPYNEQFF.

This rearrangement joins TRBV7-2 to TRBJ2-1; 14 bases match TRBD2. V lost 6 bases, J lost 8 bases, and 6 bases stayed unmatched. The CDR3 is 15 residues long. Germline CDR1 and CDR2: SGHTA and FQGNSA. CDR3 bases: TGTGCCAGCAGACGGACTAGCGGGGGGTTCGATGAGCAGTTCTTC. Its protein product is CASRRTSGGFDEQFF.

The chain couples TRBV2 to TRBJ2-3, with a weak D call TRBD2 (5 bases). V lost 7 bases and J lost 6, with 11 bases in between. Germline loops: CDR1 SNHLY, CDR2 FYNNEI. This CDR3 contains 12 residues. The CDR3 sequence is CASIDRGDTQYF. CDR3 nucleotide sequence: TGTGCCAGCATCGACCGCGGGGATACGCAGTATTTT.

The V call is TRBV27, the J call TRBJ2-1, with D possibly being TRBD1 (6 bases). This CDR3 has 15 amino acids. Trimming left V 5 bases short and J 2 bases short, with 13 bases between. The germline gives CDR1 MNHEY, CDR2 SMNVEV (reference sequence). CDR3 loop: CASSAITGPYNEQFF. CDR3 coding DNA: TGTGCCAGCAGTGCCATTACAGGGCCCTACAATGAGCAGTTCTTC.

This clone has just a few counts. The chain links TRBV7-9 to TRBJ2-5, with D perhaps matching TRBD2 (6 bases). V dropped 4 bases and J dropped 3 bases, with 15 bases sitting between them. There are 15 residues in the CDR3. CDR1 and CDR2 (germline): SEHNR, FQNEAQ (reference sequence). The CDR3 region is CASSSIAAAKETQYF. CDR3 nucleotide sequence: TGTGCCAGCAGCTCCATAGCGGCCGCCAAAGAGACCCAGTACTTC.

Of note for this clone: A read error may be the cause here, since a much bigger clone is one base away. Other DNA sequences in the sample encode the same CDR3. The chain uses TRBV4-1 and TRBJ2-7; D is possibly TRBD1 (5 bases). Germline V gene lookup returns CDR1 MGHRA and CDR2 YSYEKL. The CDR3 totals 14 residues. V lost 0 bases and J lost 2, with 8 bases in between. The CDR3: CASSQERGAYEQYF. The DNA of the CDR3 is TGCGCCAGCAGCCAAGAAAGGGGCGCCTACGAGCAGTACTTC.

This clone was detected only once. The V gene is TRBV5-1, the J gene TRBJ1-4; TRBD1 aligns across 7 bases. This CDR3 has 18 residues. J was trimmed by 0 bases and V by 3 bases; bases with no gene match: 11. Germline CDR1 is SGHRS and CDR2 is YFSETQ. The CDR3 region is CASSSDAQGGATNEKLFF. The CDR3 DNA sequence: TGCGCCAGCAGCTCCGATGCCCAGGGGGGAGCAACTAATGAAAAACTGTTTTTT.